This TCR beta chain came from a study of blood T cell repertoires in COVID-19. Study context: Specimens from acute and convalescent COVID-19 originated in the United States, Italy and Spain.

In the original processing: For nucleated cells, counts were estimated from reference gene primer amplification. TCRdb's table, derived via immunoSEQ multiplex PCR, lists solely in-frame clones and lacks some. V and J calls plus clone size are reproduced from that table; the DNA served to infer D and trimming. The sample consists of 250,000 to 300,000 clones, 81% of them appearing once. The TCR was taken from a woman aged 55-75 years with active or convalescent COVID-19. Sequencing was done on a sample of peripheral blood.

DNA of the CDR3: TGTGCCAGCAGTCCCGCTGGAGGGGTGGGATACGAGCAGTACTTC. It yields the protein CASSPAGGVGYEQYF. The chain carries TRBV6-5 and TRBJ2-7; D may be TRBD2 (6 bases). The germline V gene has CDR1 MNHEY and CDR2 SVGAGI. This CDR3 comprises 15 residues. The ends were cut back, 5 bases at V and 4 bases at J, with 18 bases in the middle.